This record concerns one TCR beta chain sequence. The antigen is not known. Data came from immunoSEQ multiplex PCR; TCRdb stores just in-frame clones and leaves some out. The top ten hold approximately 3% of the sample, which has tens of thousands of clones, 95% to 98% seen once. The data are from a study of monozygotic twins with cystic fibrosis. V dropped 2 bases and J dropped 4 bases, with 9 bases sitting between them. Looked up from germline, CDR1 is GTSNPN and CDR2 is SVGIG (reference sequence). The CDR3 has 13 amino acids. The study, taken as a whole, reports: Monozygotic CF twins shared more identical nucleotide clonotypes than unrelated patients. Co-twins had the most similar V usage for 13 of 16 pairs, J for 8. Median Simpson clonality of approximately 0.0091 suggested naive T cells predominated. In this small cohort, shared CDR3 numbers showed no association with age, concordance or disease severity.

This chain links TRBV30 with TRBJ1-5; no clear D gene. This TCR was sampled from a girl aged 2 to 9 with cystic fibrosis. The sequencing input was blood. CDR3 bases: TGTGCCTGGAGTCCACTGAGGAATCAGCCCCAGCATTTT. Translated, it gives CAWSPLRNQPQHF. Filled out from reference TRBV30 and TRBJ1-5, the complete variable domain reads SQTIHQWPATLVQPVGSPLSLECTVEGTSNPNLYWYRQAAGRGLQLLFYSVGIGQISSEVPQNLSASRPQDRQFILSSKKLLLSDSGFYLCAWSPLRNQPQHFGDGTRLSIL.